Below, one T cell receptor beta chain is given with its context. This entry comes from a study of immune evolution from preneoplasia to lung adenocarcinoma. Resections took place in Japan or China from the mid-2010s to the late 2010s. Assay used: immunoSEQ multiplex PCR; TCRdb lists only in-frame clones, some missing. This repertoire shows 8,800 or so clones, 80% found once; its top ten account for around 7.2%. CDR1 is MNHEY and CDR2 is SVGAGI in the germline V gene. The CDR3 runs to 15 residues. J was trimmed by 0 bases and V by 6 bases; bases with no gene match: 2. The chain couples TRBV6-5 to TRBJ2-3; 11 bases agree with TRBD2. Sequenced: FFPE adjacent normal lung tissue. The TCR was taken from a person aged 70 to 79 with lung adenocarcinoma. The CDR3 nucleotides are TGTGCCAGCAGGAGACTAGCGGGAAGCACAGATACGCAGTATTTT. Translated, it gives CASRRLAGSTDTQYF.